The rows below give T cell receptor beta chains drawn from one sample of a study of shared clonotypes between healthy human individuals. Produced via immunoSEQ multiplex PCR; TCRdb's table is partial and in-frame only. The table lists about 2.5 million clones, around 92% of them singletons. Material: naive CD4+ T cells from PBMCs. All receptors come from a man between 18 and 35 years old in good health. Some clones in this sample may be carry-over from other donors' samples. Both conserved end residues are part of each CDR3. The order of the fields is D gene, V gene, J gene, clone size, CDR3 DNA, CDR3 protein. A D gene is named only where the DNA matches it firmly. Clone size is stated in some rows and not others, as once, few, many or a class when expanded.

d_call: .; v_call: TRBV19; j_call: TRBJ2-7; clone_size: .; cdr3_nt: TGTGCCAGTAGTTCCGGGACGGACCGCTACGAGCAGTACTTC; cdr3_aa: CASSSGTDRYEQYF
d_call: TRBD2; v_call: TRBV2; j_call: TRBJ2-7; clone_size: .; cdr3_nt: TGTGCCAGCAGATGGGGGACTAGCGGGAGCGGCGGTTACGAGCAGTACTTC; cdr3_aa: CASRWGTSGSGGYEQYF
d_call: .; v_call: TRBV28; j_call: TRBJ1-1; clone_size: .; cdr3_nt: TGTGCCGCGGTACGGGAGAGCACTGAAGCTTTCTTT; cdr3_aa: CAAVRESTEAFF
d_call: .; v_call: TRBV11-2; j_call: TRBJ2-7; clone_size: .; cdr3_nt: TGTGCCAGCAGCTTAGATCGATTAGGGTCCCGCTACGAGCAGTACTTC; cdr3_aa: CASSLDRLGSRYEQYF
d_call: .; v_call: TRBV28; j_call: TRBJ1-3; clone_size: .; cdr3_nt: TGTGCCAGCAGTAGCGGAGTCTCTGGAAACACCATATATTTT; cdr3_aa: CASSSGVSGNTIYF
d_call: TRBD2; v_call: TRBV29-1; j_call: TRBJ2-1; clone_size: .; cdr3_nt: TGCAGCGTTGGTCGGGGCGGGAGGGCCTACAATGAGCAGTTCTTC; cdr3_aa: CSVGRGGRAYNEQFF
d_call: .; v_call: TRBV25-1; j_call: TRBJ1-4; clone_size: .; cdr3_nt: TGTGCCAGCAGTGAATTCCAGGGCAGGGAAAAACTGTTTTTT; cdr3_aa: CASSEFQGREKLFF
d_call: .; v_call: TRBV2; j_call: TRBJ1-5; clone_size: .; cdr3_nt: TGTGCCAGCAGAGGTCAATTGCATGGCAATCAGCCCCAGCATTTT; cdr3_aa: CASRGQLHGNQPQHF
d_call: .; v_call: TRBV19; j_call: TRBJ1-5; clone_size: .; cdr3_nt: TGTGCCAGTAGTATGAGGGCAGGGCCTAGCAATCAGCCCCAGCATTTT; cdr3_aa: CASSMRAGPSNQPQHF
d_call: .; v_call: TRBV2; j_call: TRBJ1-3; clone_size: few; cdr3_nt: TGTGCCAGCAGTCGGGACGGAGCCATATATTTT; cdr3_aa: CASSRDGAIYF
d_call: .; v_call: TRBV27; j_call: TRBJ1-2; clone_size: .; cdr3_nt: TGTGCCAGCAGTCGTTCGGGCCCCCTCTATGGCTACACCTTC; cdr3_aa: CASSRSGPLYGYTF
d_call: .; v_call: TRBV9; j_call: TRBJ1-2; clone_size: .; cdr3_nt: TGTGCCAGCAGCGTAGAGGGATCGCTAGGGGACTACACCTTC; cdr3_aa: CASSVEGSLGDYTF
d_call: TRBD1; v_call: TRBV5-1; j_call: TRBJ2-7; clone_size: .; cdr3_nt: TGCGCCAGCAGCCCCGGAGGACAGGGGTTCTCCGAGCAGTACTTC; cdr3_aa: CASSPGGQGFSEQYF
d_call: TRBD1; v_call: TRBV29-1; j_call: TRBJ2-1; clone_size: .; cdr3_nt: TGCAGCGTTGAAGGACAGGGGGCCTACAATGAGCAGTTCTTC; cdr3_aa: CSVEGQGAYNEQFF
d_call: TRBD2; v_call: TRBV4-3; j_call: TRBJ2-3; clone_size: .; cdr3_nt: TGCGCCAGCAGCCAAGGGCTAGCGGTAACCGATACGCAGTATTTT; cdr3_aa: CASSQGLAVTDTQYF
d_call: TRBD2; v_call: TRBV5-1; j_call: TRBJ2-4; clone_size: .; cdr3_nt: TGCGCCAGCAGCCCACTAGCGGGAGACAAAAACATTCAGTACTTC; cdr3_aa: CASSPLAGDKNIQYF
d_call: .; v_call: TRBV5-4; j_call: TRBJ1-4; clone_size: .; cdr3_nt: TGTGCCAGCAGCTTAGGTGGGATTGGAGAAAAACTGTTTTTT; cdr3_aa: CASSLGGIGEKLFF
d_call: .; v_call: TRBV5-1; j_call: TRBJ2-7; clone_size: .; cdr3_nt: TGCGCCAGCAGCACGGGGGCGGGAATAGAGTACGAGCAGTACTTC; cdr3_aa: CASSTGAGIEYEQYF
d_call: .; v_call: TRBV20-1; j_call: TRBJ2-1; clone_size: .; cdr3_nt: TGCAGTGCTAGATTGTACAATGAGCAGTTCTTC; cdr3_aa: CSARLYNEQFF
d_call: .; v_call: TRBV5-8; j_call: TRBJ1-2; clone_size: .; cdr3_nt: TGTGCCAGCAGCTTGGGGCAACCCGGCCTGGTCCTCCCCCCCGGCTACACCTTC; cdr3_aa: CASSLGQPGLVLPPGYTF
d_call: .; v_call: TRBV19; j_call: TRBJ2-1; clone_size: .; cdr3_nt: TGTGCCAGTAGTATCCGGGGGAGCTCCTACAATGAGCAGTTCTTC; cdr3_aa: CASSIRGSSYNEQFF
d_call: TRBD1; v_call: TRBV30; j_call: TRBJ2-5; clone_size: .; cdr3_nt: TGTGCCTGGGGGGTAGGACAGGGATACCAAGAGACCCAGTACTTC; cdr3_aa: CAWGVGQGYQETQYF
d_call: TRBD1; v_call: TRBV28; j_call: TRBJ1-1; clone_size: .; cdr3_nt: TGTGCCAGCACCGATACCCGGGGACAGGGGGCTGAAGCTTTCTTT; cdr3_aa: CASTDTRGQGAEAFF
d_call: TRBD2; v_call: TRBV19; j_call: TRBJ2-1; clone_size: .; cdr3_nt: TGTGCCAGTACCTCTAGCGGGAGGGGGAATGAGCAGTTCTTC; cdr3_aa: CASTSSGRGNEQFF
d_call: TRBD2; v_call: TRBV5-5; j_call: TRBJ2-7; clone_size: .; cdr3_nt: TGTGCCAGCAGCTTGCTTCCTAGCGGTTCCTATAGCTCCTACGAGCAGTACTTC; cdr3_aa: CASSLLPSGSYSSYEQYF
d_call: .; v_call: TRBV4-1; j_call: TRBJ1-1; clone_size: .; cdr3_nt: TGCGCCAGCAAGCGGGGGGAAAGTAATACGTACACTGAAGCTTTCTTT; cdr3_aa: CASKRGESNTYTEAFF
d_call: .; v_call: TRBV6-4; j_call: TRBJ1-2; clone_size: .; cdr3_nt: TGTGCCAGCAGTGACCCCAGGGGAATCCCTGACTATGGCTACACCTTC; cdr3_aa: CASSDPRGIPDYGYTF
d_call: .; v_call: TRBV28; j_call: TRBJ2-7; clone_size: .; cdr3_nt: TGTGCCAGCAGGGCATCCGACTACGAGCAGTACTTC; cdr3_aa: CASRASDYEQYF
d_call: .; v_call: TRBV28; j_call: TRBJ2-7; clone_size: .; cdr3_nt: TGTGCCAGCAGTGCCCGAGGGGCGGGTCAATACGAGCAGTACTTC; cdr3_aa: CASSARGAGQYEQYF
d_call: .; v_call: TRBV4-1; j_call: TRBJ1-2; clone_size: .; cdr3_nt: TGCGCCAGCAGCTCACCCACACCGAACTATGGCTACACCTTC; cdr3_aa: CASSSPTPNYGYTF
d_call: .; v_call: TRBV7-8; j_call: TRBJ1-2; clone_size: .; cdr3_nt: TGTGCCAGCAGCTTAGAACACCCCGGGAACTATGGCTACACCTTC; cdr3_aa: CASSLEHPGNYGYTF
d_call: .; v_call: TRBV7-8; j_call: TRBJ1-4; clone_size: .; cdr3_nt: TGTGCCAGCAGCTTATCCTACAGGGTAGGCATCGCTAATGAAAAACTGTTTTTT; cdr3_aa: CASSLSYRVGIANEKLFF
d_call: .; v_call: TRBV30; j_call: TRBJ1-4; clone_size: .; cdr3_nt: TGTGCCTGGAGTGAGGGGTTCACTAATGAAAAACTGTTTTTT; cdr3_aa: CAWSEGFTNEKLFF
d_call: TRBD1; v_call: TRBV28; j_call: TRBJ1-1; clone_size: .; cdr3_nt: TGTGCCAGCAGGCTGGGACAGCTGAACACTGAAGCTTTCTTT; cdr3_aa: CASRLGQLNTEAFF
d_call: .; v_call: TRBV9; j_call: TRBJ1-4; clone_size: once; cdr3_nt: TGTGCCAGCAGCGTCGGGGCGGCCGTTAATGAAAAACTGTTTTTT; cdr3_aa: CASSVGAAVNEKLFF
d_call: TRBD1; v_call: TRBV5-1; j_call: TRBJ1-4; clone_size: .; cdr3_nt: TGCGCCAGCAGCGGCCCAGGGGGTAATGAAAAACTGTTTTTT; cdr3_aa: CASSGPGGNEKLFF
d_call: .; v_call: TRBV5-1; j_call: TRBJ1-2; clone_size: .; cdr3_nt: TGCGCCAGCAGCTCACCCGAGGGGTATGGCTACACCTTC; cdr3_aa: CASSSPEGYGYTF
d_call: .; v_call: TRBV6-6; j_call: TRBJ2-2; clone_size: .; cdr3_nt: TGTGCCAGCATTCAAACGAACACCGGGGAGCTGTTTTTT; cdr3_aa: CASIQTNTGELFF
d_call: .; v_call: TRBV28; j_call: TRBJ1-5; clone_size: .; cdr3_nt: TGTGCCAGCAGTTCTGGCGGGGCAGACAATCAGCCCCAGCATTTT; cdr3_aa: CASSSGGADNQPQHF